Shown below are 28 T cell receptor beta chains from a single sample sequenced in a study of cytomegalovirus exposure and HLA in healthy donors. The PCR contained 60 Vbeta and 13 Jbeta primers. The assay was immunoSEQ multiplex PCR, and TCRdb's table has in-frame clones only and misses some. This sample yields more than 100,000 clones, of which around 79% are seen a single time; less than 5% belongs to the top ten. The sequencing sample was made of PBMCs. The receptors originated from a man aged 45-65 years in good health and CMV-seropositive.

The genes are TRBV25-1 and TRBJ2-2; maybe TRBD1 (6 bases). Germline V lookup: CDR1 MGHDK, CDR2 SYGVNS. The CDR3 has 15 amino acids. V was pared by 5 bases and J by 1 base, with 11 bases between. DNA of the CDR3: TGTGCCAGCAGTCCCCCGGGACAGAACACCGGGGAGCTGTTTTTT. Its protein is CASSPPGQNTGELFF.

This chain connects TRBV7-8 to TRBJ2-5; TRBD2 matches 9 bases. Unmatched junction bases numbered 11, after V lost 5 bases and J lost 1 base. This CDR3 spans 17 amino acids. Germline CDR1 and CDR2: SGHVS and FQNEAQ. CDR3 region: CASSPEGLAGTQETQYF. In DNA form, the CDR3 reads TGTGCCAGCAGCCCCGAGGGGCTAGCGGGAACCCAAGAGACCCAGTACTTC.

CDR3 loop: CASSIASGNEQFF. The CDR3 bases are TGTGCCAGTAGTATAGCAAGCGGGAATGAGCAGTTCTTC. J is TRBJ2-1 and V is TRBV19, with D maybe TRBD2 (6 bases). This CDR3 is 13 amino acids long. In germline, CDR1 is LNHDA, CDR2 SQIVND (reference sequence). V was pared by 1 base and J by 7 bases, with 8 bases between.

Comment on this clone: The junction differs from germline at one of its ends, possibly a read error. CDR3 sequence reads: CSSSRRSGNQETQYF. Here the CDR3 DNA reads TGTTCCAGCAGCCGCCGGTCCGGGAACCAAGAGACCCAGTACTTC. This chain uses TRBV7-9 with TRBJ2-5; D might be TRBD2 (5 bases). Germline V lookup: CDR1 SEHNR, CDR2 FQNEAQ (reference sequence). The CDR3 covers 15 residues. Drawing the rest from reference TRBV7-9 and TRBJ2-5, the complete variable domain is DTGVSQNPRHKITKRGQNVTFRCDPISEHNRLYWYRQTLGQGPEFLTYFQNEAQLEKSRLLSDRFSAERPKGSFSTLEIQRTEQGDSAMYLCSSSRRSGNQETQYFGPGTRLLVL.

The V call is TRBV19, the J call TRBJ1-5, with D tentatively TRBD1 (5 bases). Between the trimmed V and J ends, which lost 1 base and 7 bases, there was a span of 14 bases. The length of the CDR3 is 15 residues. Germline values: CDR1 LNHDA, CDR2 SQIVND (reference sequence). The CDR3: CASSIGGGNGQPQHF. The CDR3 DNA reads as TGTGCCAGTAGTATAGGGGGGGGTAACGGACAGCCCCAGCATTTT.

The DNA for the CDR3 is TGTGCCACCAGCAACGGAGACAATCAGCCCCAGCATTTT. Translation: CATSNGDNQPQHF. V gene TRBV15 combines with J gene TRBJ1-5; D gene unclear. V was shortened by 4 bases and J by 3 bases, with 7 bases between the two germline ends. Germline CDR1 LNHNV, CDR2 YYDKDF (reference sequence). The CDR3 is made up of 13 amino acids.

The J gene is TRBJ2-7, the V gene TRBV28; tentative D call: TRBD2 (7 bases). V was trimmed by 7 bases and J by 5 bases, leaving 18 bases between them. This CDR3 contains 14 residues. From germline, CDR1 is MDHEN and CDR2 SYDVKM. CDR3 nucleotides: TGTGCCAGCACTAAGGGGGGGGGCGAGGACGAGCAGTACTTC. Translated: CASTKGGGEDEQYF. Based on the CDR3 plus reference TRBV28 and TRBJ2-7, the full variable domain is DVKVTQSSRYLVKRTGEKVFLECVQDMDHENMFWYRQDPGLGLRLIYFSYDVKMKEKGDIPEGYSVSREKKERFSLILESASTNQTSMYLCASTKGGGEDEQYFGPGTRLTVT.

The chain carries TRBV10-3 and TRBJ2-5; TRBD1 aligns across 8 bases. In germline, CDR1 is ENHRY, CDR2 SYGVKD. Trimming took 5 bases from V and 5 from J; bases not matched to a gene: 7. This CDR3 contains 14 residues. CDR3 in DNA: TGTGCCATCAGTTTCGGACAGGGTAGCGAGACCCAGTACTTC. Translating gives CAISFGQGSETQYF.

The chain links TRBV27 to TRBJ1-4; 7 nucleotides match TRBD1. Germline-derived CDR1 and CDR2 are MNHEY and SMNVEV (reference sequence). The CDR3 runs 14 residues. V lost 5 bases to trimming and J lost 8 bases; unmatched junction nucleotides: 8. The CDR3 reads CASSRGTVSEKLFF. The CDR3 DNA is TGTGCCAGCAGTCGCGGGACAGTTTCCGAAAAACTGTTTTTT.

This clone was seen a few times. The chain combines TRBV5-1 with TRBJ1-2; the match to TRBD1 covers 9 bases. The CDR3 spans 14 residues. CDR1 and CDR2 (germline): SGHRS, YFSETQ. V dropped 4 bases and J dropped 7; count of bases not matched to a gene: 8. This CDR3 reads CASSRMTGGSGYTF. In nucleotides, the CDR3 is TGCGCCAGCAGCCGAATGACAGGGGGAAGTGGCTACACCTTC.

This clone was seen a few times. J is TRBJ2-3 and V is TRBV2; TRBD2 matches 12 bases. CDR1 SNHLY and CDR2 FYNNEI come from the germline V gene. V lost 6 bases and J lost 6; bases outside the gene matches: 10. The CDR3 contains 16 residues. CDR3 region: CASRTRLAGVADTQYF. The CDR3 nucleotides read TGTGCCAGCAGGACAAGACTAGCGGGAGTAGCGGATACGCAGTATTTT.

This clone is a singleton in its sample. The CDR3 here is CASSQDGGARNSPLHF. CDR3 bases: TGTGCCAGCAGCCAAGATGGAGGGGCGCGAAATTCACCCCTCCACTTT. The chain joins TRBV4-2 to TRBJ1-6; D might be TRBD1 (5 bases). The CDR3 loop spans 16 amino acids. V was cut by 0 bases and J by 7 bases, with 13 bases left in between. Germline CDR1 and CDR2: LGHNA and YNFKEQ.

The CDR3 reads CASSNNLGLGSYEQYF. The CDR3 coding sequence is TGTGCCAGCAGTAACAATTTGGGACTAGGATCCTACGAGCAGTACTTC. The chain has TRBV28 and TRBJ2-7, with 8 bases lining up with TRBD2. Germline V gives CDR1 MDHEN, CDR2 SYDVKM. This CDR3 is 16 amino acids long. J gave up 1 base and V 5 bases, and 10 bases lay outside the gene matches.

The chain combines TRBV18 with TRBJ1-2, with 8 bases aligning to TRBD1. Germline lookup yields CDR1 KGHSH and CDR2 LQKENI. The CDR3 has 14 residues. The ends lost 4 bases at V and 5 bases at J; junction bases unmatched: 6. The CDR3 sequence: CASSLETGVYGYTF. The CDR3 DNA sequence: TGTGCCAGCTCACTCGAGACAGGGGTGTATGGCTACACCTTC.

This chain links TRBV2 with TRBJ2-1; D is perhaps TRBD1 (6 bases). This CDR3 spans 17 amino acids. Germline assignment: CDR1 SNHLY and CDR2 FYNNEI. Trimming pared 3 bases from V and 3 bases from J, leaving 18 bases between. Here the CDR3 DNA reads TGTGCCAGCAGTGAGGTCAACAGGGTGGGGGTCTACAATGAGCAGTTCTTC. This gives the protein CASSEVNRVGVYNEQFF.

This clone has only a few counts. This sequence joins TRBV11-1 and TRBJ2-7, with TRBD1 matching 7 bases. Trimming at V came to 0 bases and at J to 4 bases, leaving 6 bases not matched to a gene. This CDR3 region has 15 residues. Per the germline V gene, CDR1 is SGHAT and CDR2 is FQDESV (reference sequence). CDR3 protein: CASSLAPGTAYEQYF. DNA for the CDR3: TGTGCCAGCAGCTTAGCGCCCGGGACAGCATACGAGCAGTACTTC.

The chain employs TRBV4-3 and TRBJ1-5; 8 positions match TRBD1. The V gene's germline CDR1 is LGHNA and CDR2 YSLEER. V dropped 0 bases and J dropped 6; count of bases not matched to a gene: 10. This CDR3 region has 17 residues. The CDR3 region is CASSQDTVDRVSQPQHF. Here the CDR3 DNA reads TGCGCCAGCAGCCAAGACACGGTGGACAGGGTAAGTCAGCCCCAGCATTTT.

In its sample, this clone was seen once. The chain combines TRBV30 with TRBJ2-1; a weak D match, TRBD2 (6 bases). With 5 bases removed from V and 9 bases from J, the gap between germline ends came to 17 bases. The germline CDR1 and CDR2 sequences are GTSNPN and SVGIG (reference sequence). The CDR3 loop spans 13 amino acids. The CDR3 spells CAWAGDLGGEQFF. The CDR3 DNA follows: TGTGCCTGGGCCGGGGACTTGGGAGGTGAGCAGTTCTTC.

In its sample, this clone was seen once. The CDR3 sequence is CASSYLGSHYGYTF. The CDR3 DNA reads TGTGCCAGCAGTTACTTGGGCAGTCACTATGGCTACACCTTC. J is TRBJ1-2 and V is TRBV6-5; no firm D call. The CDR3 loop spans 14 amino acids. The V and J ends lost 1 base and 3 bases respectively, with 9 bases between them. Germline assignment: CDR1 MNHEY and CDR2 SVGAGI.

The chain couples TRBV6-1 to TRBJ2-7; maybe TRBD1 (6 bases). Germline V lookup: CDR1 MNHNS, CDR2 SASEGT. The CDR3 length is 15 residues. V was clipped by 1 base and J by 0 bases, with 10 bases between them. DNA of the CDR3: TGTGCCAGCAGTGAAGGGACAGAGAGCTCCTACGAGCAGTACTTC. It yields the protein CASSEGTESSYEQYF.

V gene TRBV30 combines with J gene TRBJ2-2; 12 bases fit TRBD2. Germline CDR1 is GTSNPN and CDR2 is SVGIG (reference sequence). The CDR3 loop spans 17 amino acids. Unmatched junction bases numbered 9, after V lost 0 bases and J lost 7 bases. The CDR3 here is CAWSVSLAGGPGGELFF. The DNA of the CDR3 is TGTGCCTGGAGTGTATCCCTAGCGGGAGGGCCCGGCGGGGAGCTGTTTTTT.

This rearrangement joins TRBV7-2 to TRBJ2-1; D is possibly TRBD2 (6 bases). V lost 5 bases to trimming and J lost 4 bases, with 24 bases between them. CDR3 length: 18 residues. The germline V gene encodes CDR1 SGHTA and CDR2 FQGNSA. The CDR3 nucleotides read TGTGCCAGCAGCCCCCGGCGGGGAACGGGACGGGGGTACAATGAGCAGTTCTTC. This translates into CASSPRRGTGRGYNEQFF.

This clone appeared once. The chain joins TRBV23-1 to TRBJ2-5, with TRBD2 as a possible D gene (5 bases). The J call may not be correct, given that the DNA end is closer to TRBJ2-7. TRBV23-1 is an ORF; its function is uncertain. This CDR3 contains 14 residues. This CDR3 reads CASSPRGANYEQYF. As DNA, the CDR3 is TGCGCCAGCAGTCCACGGGGAGCAAACTACGAGCAGTACTTC.

The gene calls are TRBV6-5 and TRBJ1-2; perhaps TRBD1 as D (6 bases). Germline-derived CDR1 and CDR2 are MNHEY and SVGAGI. This CDR3 contains 13 residues. V was clipped by 6 bases and J by 8 bases, with 16 bases between them. The CDR3 region has the DNA TGTGCCAGCAGGACGGCGGGGGCGATGGGCTACACCTTC. It encodes CASRTAGAMGYTF.

This clone was detected only once. The chain links TRBV5-8 to TRBJ1-3; no clear D gene. Germline CDR1 SGHTS, CDR2 YDEGEE. V gave up 1 base and J gave up 4 bases, with 3 bases separating them. The CDR3 has 12 amino acids. The DNA of the CDR3 is TGTGCCAGCAGCTTGACAGGAAACACCATATATTTT. Translated: CASSLTGNTIYF.

The CDR3 protein is CASSTPPLGEQFF. In nucleotides, the CDR3 is TGTGCCAGCAGCACCCCCCCTCTAGGAGAGCAGTTCTTC. The gene calls are TRBV11-2 and TRBJ2-1; D not certain. Germline CDR1 and CDR2: SGHAT and FQNNGV. This CDR3 comprises 13 residues. Trimming cost V 5 bases and J 10 bases, with 15 bases left between them.

This chain uses TRBV27 with TRBJ1-2; 7 nucleotides match TRBD1. The CDR3 has 14 residues. V lost 3 bases and J lost 4; bases outside the gene matches: 5. The germline gives CDR1 MNHEY, CDR2 SMNVEV (reference sequence). The CDR3 sequence is CASSFSGQLYGYTF. The CDR3 DNA reads TGTGCCAGCAGTTTTTCGGGACAGCTCTATGGCTACACCTTC.

The chain carries TRBV28 and TRBJ2-4; the D gene is possibly TRBD1 (5 bases). The germline V gene has CDR1 MDHEN and CDR2 SYDVKM. The CDR3 spans 12 residues. V shed 11 bases and J shed 12 bases, with 20 bases lying between them. CDR3 region: CASSSRVPTQYF. DNA of the CDR3: TGTGCCTCTTCGTCCAGGGTCCCCACTCAGTACTTC.